There are many counts of the clone carrying this T cell receptor (beta chain). Its specificity is not known. This sample was taken from a study of spatial heterogeneity in lung cancer. Study outcomes and limitations: It was found that expanded intratumoral alpha and beta TCR counts tracked tumor mutation counts.

Specified time point: sample taken at primary tumor resection. TCRdb re-called the 5' RACE reads with MiXCR, one entry per CDR3 protein. The data show some 100,000 distinct CDR3 sequences, around 4.8% seen once. This CDR3 comprises 15 residues. V was pared by 5 bases and J by 1 base, with 11 bases between. CDR1 LGHDT and CDR2 YNNKEL come from the germline V gene (reference sequence). V and J are TRBV3-1 and TRBJ2-2; D is perhaps TRBD2 (6 bases). This receptor was identified in a male donor with early-stage non-small cell lung cancer. Sequencing used lung tumor tissue, obtained at surgery. This CDR3 is CASSAGTLNTGELFF. CDR3 nucleotides: TGTGCCAGCAGCGCAGGGACTTTGAACACCGGGGAGCTGTTTTTT.